Here is one T cell receptor (beta chain) with its context. This receptor's antigen is unknown. Base qualities are not at hand, and no much larger clone is one base apart. This sample stems from a study of shared clonotypes between healthy human individuals (dated by TCRdb to the early 2020s). In the study overall: Three men and a couple of women, aged 18 to 49 years, made up the cohort. Per donor, three plates each were used for CD4 naive and CD4 memory, two for CD8 naive, and one for CD8 memory. The study deeply sequenced blood TCR repertoires of about 5 healthy adults to estimate repertoire size and the extent of clonotype sharing between individuals. Libraries were prepared and TCR repertoires were sequenced by different laboratories using diverse techniques, in order to increase sequencing depth and limit assay-specific biases. Per donor, leukapheresis produced somewhere between about 0.9 and 10 billion PBMCs.

From the germline V gene, CDR1 is SGHAT and CDR2 is FQNNGV. Counted from cysteine to phenylalanine, this CDR3 has 13 amino acids. Of all the DNA, just the CDR3 is kept, 39 bases in frame from base 1. Findings and caveats that apply to the study as a whole: Naive subsets generally had larger estimated clonotype richness than memory subsets did. Only blood was sampled, and tissue TCR repertoires likely differ from those in blood. The genetic and exposure-history diversity represented was limited by the small number of donors. Pairwise subsampling indicated that sequencing depth was expected to affect the degree of clonotype sharing among donors. Rarefaction of sorted-subset datasets indicated incomplete sequencing despite the large sequencing depth. Sharing across several donors was observed for around 4.8% of naive CD4, 3.5% of naive CD8, 2% to 2.5% of memory CD4, and roughly 0.4% of memory CD8 clonotypes. Higher generation probabilities were observed for clonotypes shared by all four sorted-subset donors than for non-shared clonotypes.

Using the deep immunoSEQ assay, multiplex PCR amplified TCR CDR3 regions from genomic DNA. Genomic DNA extracted from each cell subset was distributed evenly over all wells of several immunoSEQ 96-well plates, and each plate served as one replicate. Each replicate PCR for sorted subsets received around 210 ng genomic DNA, equal to 30,000 or so T cell genomes. Purified libraries were quantified with a Qubit 3.0 fluorometer, sized on a Bioanalyzer 2100, and re-quantified with the KAPA Library Quantification kit. Every immunoSEQ 96-well plate was sequenced on a dedicated single-read 150-cycle Illumina NextSeq 550 flow cell. On the authors' methods: Because only junctional sequences without quality scores were contained in the immunoSEQ output, filtering matching that applied to full-length reads could not be performed. To assign V/J genes and CDR3, sequences were annotated against IMGT germline references using PyIR, a Python wrapper for IgBLAST v1.9. Reads with weak V/J assignments (E-value above 1e-6), missing CDR3, stop codons, out-of-frame junctions, or ambiguous translated residues were removed. A V3J clonotype was defined by an identical inferred V gene, J gene, and CDR3 amino acid sequence. Percentage overlap between repertoires was calculated by dividing the number of shared unique clonotypes by the size of the smaller repertoire. Three approaches were used to assess repertoire richness: RTK rarefaction, the Chao1 estimator, and Recon v2.1 estimates of unobserved clonotypes. Generation probabilities were computed with OLGA for all TCRbeta clonotypes obtained by the gDNA method from four donors. TCRdb carries this immuneACCESS record with in-frame sequences only. Its versions omit some clonotypes, under half of them owing to an unresolved V gene in the studies checked, with the rest unexplained. The V and J calls and clone size were taken over from that table, and D and trimming were inferred from the DNA. In this sample the table shows about 1.5 million clones, about 96% of which occur a single time. The leading ten clones occupy roughly 1.2% of the sample.

The donors were healthy, HIV-negative adults who had no recently reported acute infections or vaccinations. All donors were Caucasian adults living in Nashville, Tennessee, USA. CD4+ T cells were enriched through magnetic negative selection, after which naive cells were positively selected on CD45RA and the remaining negative fraction served as the memory subset. After blood collection by leukapheresis, PBMCs were isolated using Ficoll-Histopaque density gradient centrifugation and then cryopreserved in the vapor phase of liquid nitrogen. Analytical flow cytometry was used to check the purity and quantity of each magnetically sorted T cell population. Each sorted fraction had its genomic DNA isolated and then quantified by UV absorbance on a Nanodrop 2000c.

Sequencing was done on a sample of naive CD4+ T cells sorted from blood. The cell subset or site label, read with the paper, signifies: CD45RA+ positively selected. The TCR was taken from a man aged 30 to 39 in good health. This chain is built from TRBV11-2 and TRBJ2-5; the D segment cannot be called with confidence. The J call may be in error: the DNA end matches TRBJ2-7 better. The CDR3 sequence is CASSLDASYEQYF. Here is the DNA: TGTGCCAGCAGCTTAGACGCCTCCTACGAGCAGTACTTC.